The entry that follows covers one T cell receptor beta chain sequence. Treatment: oral pan-JAK inhibitor, 5-10 mg twice daily. Sequencing used cDNA as its template, made by extracting RNA and reverse transcribing it. Here immunoSEQ multiplex PCR was the method, and the copy in TCRdb shows in-frame clones only, minus some. This sample has 100,000 to 150,000 clones; roughly 57% occur once, and the top ten carry 4.5% to 6%. This entry belongs to a study of CD8+ T cells in alopecia areata. Germline V gene lookup returns CDR1 SQVTM and CDR2 ANQGSEA. The CDR3 covers 13 residues. Losses at the gene ends were 6 bases for V and 8 bases for J; bases not matched to a gene: 10.

The V gene is TRBV29-1, the J gene TRBJ1-1, with TRBD1 matching 9 bases. The TCR comes from a human donor with alopecia areata. Sequences were derived from CD4+ T cells sorted from blood, sampled at week 4, from a patient treated with tofacitinib. The CDR3 protein is CSVITGGGSEAFF. The DNA of the CDR3 is TGCAGCGTCATCACAGGGGGCGGCTCGGAAGCTTTCTTT.